The 18 T cell receptor beta chains listed next were all sequenced from one sample in a study of human T cells and chemical hapten exposure (dated by TCRdb to 2020 to 2022). Library method: RACE. Sequencing was carried out with a NextSeq 500. TCRdb ran its own pipeline on the public reads, namely fastp trimming at Q25 and MiXCR clone calling, and kept in-frame beta chains. CDR3 protein duplicates are merged, each entry listing the most common genes and DNA. Across this sample there are about 290,000 distinct CDR3 sequences, with 7.5% to 9% seen only once. The top ten hold about 1.1% of the sample. Per the publication, the time point label means: pre-sensitization, week 0. What the treatment or condition label conveys for this sample: therapeutic diphenylcyclopropenone sensitization with weekly scalp DPC. Sequencing was performed on whole blood, taken in connection with sensitization to the hapten diphenylcyclopropenone (DPC). The origin of the receptors is a man aged 18 to 29 with alopecia areata. Some clones in this sample may be carry-over from other donors' samples.

In this sample, this clonotype turned up a few times. The chain joins TRBV10-2 to TRBJ1-1; D unresolved. Germline V gene sequence: CDR1 WSHSY, CDR2 SAAADI. This CDR3 has 14 residues. The V and J ends lost 4 bases and 1 base respectively, with 10 bases between them. The CDR3 loop is CASSVPGGNTEAFF. CDR3 DNA: TGCGCCAGCAGTGTTCCCGGCGGGAACACTGAAGCTTTCTTT.

This clonotype was observed a few times. This rearrangement joins TRBV6-2 or TRBV6-3 to TRBJ2-1, with a tentative D call TRBD2 (7 bases). Germline assignment: CDR1 MNHEY and CDR2 SVGEGT. This CDR3 is 16 amino acids long. V gave up 2 bases and J gave up 0 bases, with 11 bases separating them. The DNA for the CDR3 is TGTGCCAGCAGTTACGGCGGGGGCAGCTCCTACAATGAGCAGTTCTTC. It specifies CASSYGGGSSYNEQFF.

This clonotype was detected a few times. The chain links TRBV6-1 to TRBJ2-1; 8 positions agree with TRBD1. Unmatched junction bases numbered 9, after V lost 5 bases and J lost 6 bases. Germline loops: CDR1 MNHNS, CDR2 SASEGT. The CDR3 is 15 amino acids. CDR3 DNA sequence: TGTGCCAGCAGTTCAGGACAGGGACGGATCAATGAGCAGTTCTTC. Translating gives CASSSGQGRINEQFF.

The sample holds many counts of this clonotype. The rearrangement uses TRBV3-1 and TRBJ1-1; maybe TRBD1 (6 bases). The germline V gene has CDR1 LGHDT and CDR2 YNNKEL (reference sequence). V gave up 4 bases and J gave up 1 base, with 13 bases separating them. The CDR3 is 15 residues long. The CDR3 nucleotides are TGTGCCAGCAGCCCCGTTTTCAGGGGGAACACTGAAGCTTTCTTT. Translated: CASSPVFRGNTEAFF.

This clonotype appeared a few times. This chain uses TRBV7-2 with TRBJ2-7; D remains ambiguous. The germline V gene encodes CDR1 SGHTA and CDR2 FQGNSA. V was trimmed by 3 bases and J by 0 bases, leaving 12 bases between them. CDR3 size: 15 residues. CDR3 residues: CASSFVQAYSYEQYF. In nucleotides, the CDR3 is TGTGCCAGCAGCTTCGTGCAGGCGTACTCCTACGAGCAGTACTTC.

The chain couples TRBV2 to TRBJ2-2; 8 nucleotides match TRBD1. Germline values: CDR1 SNHLY, CDR2 FYNNEI. This CDR3 has 14 residues. V shed 7 bases and J 4 bases; nucleotides not matched to a gene: 5. The CDR3 loop reads CASKQGGGTGELFF. In DNA form, the CDR3 reads TGTGCCAGCAAACAGGGGGGAGGCACCGGGGAGCTGTTTTTT.

This clonotype was seen more than once but under ten times. This chain connects TRBV2 to TRBJ2-2; perhaps TRBD1 as D (5 bases). The CDR3 sequence is 14 residues long. V lost 5 bases to trimming and J lost 5 bases, with 12 bases between them. From germline, CDR1 is SNHLY and CDR2 FYNNEI. Here the CDR3 DNA reads TGTGCCAGCAGTAGAGACAGATGGACCGGGGAGCTGTTTTTT. Translated, it gives CASSRDRWTGELFF.

The chain combines TRBV7-9 with TRBJ2-1, with D perhaps given as TRBD1 or TRBD2 (7 bases each). Germline V gene lookup returns CDR1 SEHNR and CDR2 FQNEAQ (reference sequence). Trimming took 5 bases from V and 2 from J, leaving 19 bases between them. The CDR3 sequence is 17 residues long. The CDR3: CASSPQGGDRPYNEQFF. CDR3 bases: TGTGCCAGCAGCCCCCAGGGGGGGGACAGACCCTACAATGAGCAGTTCTTC.

This chain connects TRBV7-9 to TRBJ2-1; tentatively, D is TRBD1 or TRBD2 (5 bases each). Germline lookup yields CDR1 SEHNR and CDR2 FQNEAQ (reference sequence). The ends were cut back, 7 bases at V and 3 bases at J, with 16 bases in the middle. CDR3 size: 15 residues. CDR3 nucleotides: TGTGCCAGCATCCCTCCCGGGGCTATCTACAATGAGCAGTTCTTC. Its protein is CASIPPGAIYNEQFF.

This clonotype was seen only a few times. The rearrangement uses TRBV10-3 and TRBJ2-5, with 8 nucleotides matching TRBD1. This CDR3 region has 15 residues. V shed 6 bases and J 2 bases; nucleotides not matched to a gene: 8. The germline V gene encodes CDR1 ENHRY and CDR2 SYGVKD. The CDR3 protein is CAISHPGQVQETQYF. CDR3 in DNA: TGTGCCATCAGCCATCCGGGACAGGTTCAAGAGACCCAGTACTTC.

This clonotype came up a few times. The chain carries TRBV4-1 and TRBJ2-3; maybe TRBD1 (6 bases). V was trimmed by 1 base and J by 4 bases, leaving 12 bases between them. Germline V CDR1 and CDR2: MGHRA, YSYEKL. The CDR3 loop spans 15 amino acids. CDR3 sequence reads: CASSQADRRADTQYF. DNA for the CDR3: TGCGCCAGCAGCCAAGCAGACAGGAGAGCAGATACGCAGTATTTT.

The sample holds a few counts of this clonotype. The chain is built from TRBV27 and TRBJ1-2; 9 bases line up with TRBD1. Unmatched junction bases numbered 7, after V lost 8 bases and J lost 0 bases. The germline gives CDR1 MNHEY, CDR2 SMNVEV (reference sequence). The CDR3 extends over 15 amino acids. CDR3 loop: CASSTGGLANYGYTF. In DNA, the CDR3 is TGTGCCAGCTCGACAGGGGGTCTTGCTAACTATGGCTACACCTTC.

This clonotype has ten or more counts. The chain links TRBV7-9 to TRBJ1-1, with D unclear. The germline V gene has CDR1 SEHNR and CDR2 FQNEAQ (reference sequence). V dropped 5 bases and J dropped 7 bases, with 20 bases sitting between them. The CDR3 has 15 residues. CDR3 in DNA: TGTGCCAGCAGCCCAAAGGTGGCGCAAGGAGGTGAAGCTTTCTTT. Amino acids: CASSPKVAQGGEAFF.

This clonotype was observed many times. The chain couples TRBV6-2 or TRBV6-3 to TRBJ1-5, with D possibly TRBD1 on 5 matching bases. With 4 bases removed from V and 9 bases from J, the gap between germline ends came to 22 bases. This CDR3 has 16 residues. Germline V lookup: CDR1 MNHEY, CDR2 SVGEGT. The CDR3 region has the DNA TGTGCCAGCAGTTTTTTCCTTGCCGGGGCCACTCGGCCCCAGCATTTT. Amino acid sequence: CASSFFLAGATRPQHF.

This chain connects TRBV4-1 to TRBJ1-4; D is undetermined. The V gene's germline CDR1 is MGHRA and CDR2 YSYEKL. The CDR3 runs 15 residues. Trimming took off 1 base at V and 7 bases at J, with 13 bases between the two ends. DNA for the CDR3: TGCGCCAGCAGCCAAGGACCCACCCACGGTGAAAAACTGTTTTTT. Encoded protein: CASSQGPTHGEKLFF.

The V call is TRBV29-1, the J call TRBJ1-2; D might be TRBD1 (6 bases). CDR1 and CDR2 from the germline V gene are SQVTM and ANQGSEA. Trimming left V 6 bases short and J 0 bases short, with 14 bases between. The CDR3 spans 14 residues. The CDR3 sequence: CSVTRGRSNYGYTF. For the CDR3, the DNA is TGCAGCGTGACGAGGGGGAGGTCTAACTATGGCTACACCTTC.

This chain joins TRBV20-1 and TRBJ1-4; D is undetermined. The CDR3 extends over 13 amino acids. Germline V gene sequence: CDR1 DFQATT, CDR2 SNEGSKA (reference sequence). V gave up 3 bases and J gave up 4 bases, with 9 bases separating them. DNA for the CDR3: TGCAGTGCTAGTCGGCTGGTTAATGAAAAACTGTTTTTT. It yields the protein CSASRLVNEKLFF.

This clonotype was counted at least ten times. V gene TRBV2 combines with J gene TRBJ2-2; unclear D gene. There are 13 residues in the CDR3. Per the germline V gene, CDR1 is SNHLY and CDR2 is FYNNEI. Deletions cut 6 bases from V and 3 bases from J, with 8 bases between. CDR3 amino acids: CASSGSYTGELFF. The CDR3 DNA is TGTGCCAGCAGCGGCTCGTACACCGGGGAGCTGTTTTTT.